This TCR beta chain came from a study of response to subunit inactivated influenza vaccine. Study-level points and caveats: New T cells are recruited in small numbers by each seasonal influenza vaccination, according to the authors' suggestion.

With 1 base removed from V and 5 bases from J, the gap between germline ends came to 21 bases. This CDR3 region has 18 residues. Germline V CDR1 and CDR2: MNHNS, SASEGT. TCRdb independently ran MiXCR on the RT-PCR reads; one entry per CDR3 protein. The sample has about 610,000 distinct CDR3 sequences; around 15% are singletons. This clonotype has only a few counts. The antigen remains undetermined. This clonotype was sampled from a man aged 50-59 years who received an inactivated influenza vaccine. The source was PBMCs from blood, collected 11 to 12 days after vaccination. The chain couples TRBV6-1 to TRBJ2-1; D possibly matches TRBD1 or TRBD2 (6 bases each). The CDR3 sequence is CASSEVGGLRYLNNEQFF. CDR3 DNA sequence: TGTGCCAGCAGTGAAGTCGGGGGCCTACGATATTTAAACAATGAGCAGTTCTTC.